Following are 15 T cell receptor beta chains from one sample sequenced in a study of vaccination effects on CD4 cells after COVID-19. Antigen-specific CD4+ T cells were first expanded with viral peptide pools by the ViraFEST assay and only then sequenced. Culture lasted under 13 days before CD4+ T cell isolation. Participants got two doses of BNT162b2 or mRNA-1273 vaccine. No antigen is known for these receptors. Repertoires were generated with immunoSEQ multiplex PCR, while TCRdb's copy carries only in-frame clones and drops some. Seen here are roughly 46,000 clones, about 76% observed once, and the top ten hold more than 12%. The input for sequencing was CD4+ T cells from PBMCs cultured with HCoV-OC43 spike peptides, taken after COVID-19 vaccination. Subset reported: HCoV-OC43 spike overlapping peptide pool stimulation. These receptor sequences come from a human donor who received a COVID-19 vaccine.

The V gene is TRBV3-1 (or the pseudogene TRBV3-2), the J gene TRBJ2-3, with D hard to call. The CDR3 extends over 16 amino acids. Per germline, CDR1 LGHDT and CDR2 YNNKEL (reference sequence). Trimming cost V 6 bases and J 4 bases, with 20 bases left between them. The CDR3 DNA is TGTGCCAGCAGTAATCTTTACGAGCTCTGGGCAGATACGCAGTATTTT. Amino acids: CASSNLYELWADTQYF.

This chain joins TRBV2 and TRBJ1-2; TRBD1 aligns across 7 bases. The CDR3 runs 14 residues. Germline values: CDR1 SNHLY, CDR2 FYNNEI. V lost 5 bases to trimming and J lost 4 bases; unmatched junction nucleotides: 7. DNA for the CDR3: TGTGCCAGCAGTTCACAGGGGCAGGGCTATGGCTACACCTTC. Encoded protein: CASSSQGQGYGYTF.

V and J are TRBV7-9 and TRBJ1-2; D remains unclear. Germline-derived CDR1 and CDR2 are SEHNR and FQNEAQ (reference sequence). This CDR3 is 14 amino acids long. V shed 1 base and J shed 4 bases, with 10 bases lying between them. CDR3 coding DNA: TGTGCCAGCAGCTTAGATGTCAGCCTCTATGGCTACACCTTC. Protein sequence: CASSLDVSLYGYTF. The entire variable domain, with the rest obtained from reference TRBV7-9 and TRBJ1-2, is as follows: DTGVSQNPRHKITKRGQNVTFRCDPISEHNRLYWYRQTLGQGPEFLTYFQNEAQLEKSRLLSDRFSAERPKGSFSTLEIQRTEQGDSAMYLCASSLDVSLYGYTFGSGTRLTVV.

The chain employs TRBV9 and TRBJ1-4, with TRBD1 matching 9 bases. CDR3 length: 22 amino acids. J gave up 10 bases and V 4 bases, and 32 bases lay outside the gene matches. CDR1 is SGDLS and CDR2 is YYNGEE in the germline V gene. The CDR3 nucleotides are TGTGCCAGCAGCCCCACAATACGTACCGGGACAGGGAGAAGAGGGGTCCTCGGAAAACTGTTTTTT. Translated: CASSPTIRTGTGRRGVLGKLFF.

V is TRBV6-5 and J is TRBJ1-2; D is unresolved. V was pared by 6 bases and J by 5 bases, with 16 bases between. The CDR3 totals 14 residues. Germline V gene sequence: CDR1 MNHEY, CDR2 SVGAGI. CDR3 region: CASSPGGWEYGYTF. For the CDR3, the DNA is TGTGCCAGCAGCCCCGGAGGGTGGGAATATGGCTACACCTTC.

The rearrangement uses TRBV9 and TRBJ1-2; tentatively, D is TRBD1 (5 bases). Per germline, CDR1 SGDLS and CDR2 YYNGEE. The CDR3 is 14 residues long. Trimming cost V 0 bases and J 6 bases, with 12 bases left between them. The CDR3 coding sequence is TGTGCCAGCAGCGTAGAAGCAGGGTGGGATGGCTACACCTTC. Encoded protein: CASSVEAGWDGYTF.

This sequence joins TRBV6-5 and TRBJ2-5; possible D gene TRBD2, 6 bases. Germline V CDR1 and CDR2: MNHEY, SVGAGI. The V end was cut by 8 bases, the J end by 4 bases, with 14 bases between. CDR3 length equals 13 residues. The CDR3: CASRMMGGETQYF. The DNA for the CDR3 is TGTGCCAGCCGTATGATGGGAGGAGAGACCCAGTACTTC.

There are a few counts of this clone. The V and J genes are TRBV5-4 and TRBJ2-3, with TRBD2 identical over 10 bases. CDR1 and CDR2 (germline): SGHNT, YYREEE (reference sequence). CDR3 size: 16 residues. V shed 2 bases, J shed 2 bases, and the junction held 5 bases outside the gene matches. The CDR3 protein is CASSLIAGGNTDTQYF. Here the CDR3 DNA reads TGTGCCAGCAGCTTAATAGCGGGAGGAAACACAGATACGCAGTATTTT.

V usage is TRBV29-1 and J usage is TRBJ1-2, with D possibly being TRBD1 (6 bases). The V and J ends lost 3 bases and 4 bases respectively, with 12 bases between them. The CDR3 has 13 residues. Germline loops: CDR1 SQVTM, CDR2 ANQGSEA. For the CDR3, the DNA is TGCAGCGTTGAGTCGGACAGTCTCTATGGCTACACCTTC. It is translated as CSVESDSLYGYTF.

The chain has TRBV30 and TRBJ1-3; unclear D gene. Per germline, CDR1 GTSNPN and CDR2 SVGIG (reference sequence). V lost 2 bases, J lost 0 bases, and 5 bases lay in between. This CDR3 spans 13 amino acids. The CDR3 spells CAWSRHSGNTIYF. Written as DNA, the CDR3 is TGTGCCTGGAGTCGACACTCTGGAAACACCATATATTTT. Full variable domain (rest looked up from reference TRBV30 and TRBJ1-3): SQTIHQWPATLVQPVGSPLSLECTVEGTSNPNLYWYRQAAGRGLQLLFYSVGIGQISSEVPQNLSASRPQDRQFILSSKKLLLSDSGFYLCAWSRHSGNTIYFGEGSWLTVV.

The chain is built from TRBV7-9 and TRBJ2-7; 10 bases are shared with TRBD2. The CDR3 is 16 residues long. V lost 5 bases, J lost 2 bases, and 9 bases stayed unmatched. The V gene's germline CDR1 is SEHNR and CDR2 FQNEAQ (reference sequence). In nucleotides, the CDR3 is TGTGCCAGCAGCCCCTCCCTCCTAGCGGGGGCCTACGAGCAGTACTTC. Translating it yields CASSPSLLAGAYEQYF.

CDR3 DNA sequence: TGTGCCAGCAGCTTGACAGGGGGCCCTAACTATGGCTACACCTTC. Translation: CASSLTGGPNYGYTF. This chain links TRBV7-2 with TRBJ1-2, with 10 bases that match TRBD1. This CDR3 is 15 amino acids long. The V gene's germline CDR1 is SGHTA and CDR2 FQGNSA. Trimming at V came to 3 bases and at J to 0 bases, leaving 1 base not matched to a gene.

This clone was seen more than once but under ten times. DNA of the CDR3: TGTGCCAGCAGTGTCCAATGGGGCAGGGGGTTTGATGGCTACACCTTC. Encoded protein: CASSVQWGRGFDGYTF. The chain combines TRBV6-1 with TRBJ1-2, with 7 nucleotides matching TRBD1. Germline V lookup: CDR1 MNHNS, CDR2 SASEGT. Trimming cost V 4 bases and J 6 bases; bases outside gene matches: 14. This CDR3 comprises 16 residues.

In nucleotides, the CDR3 is TGTGCCAGCAGTGTCGGTTTTGGCTACACCTTC. Translating gives CASSVGFGYTF. V and J are TRBV2 and TRBJ1-2, with D unresolved. Trimming pared 4 bases from V and 7 bases from J, leaving 7 bases between. Germline-derived CDR1 and CDR2 are SNHLY and FYNNEI. The CDR3 runs to 11 residues.

This chain links TRBV18 with TRBJ2-5, with 8 bases that match TRBD1. This CDR3 region has 15 residues. V trimming: 3 bases; J trimming: 4 bases; junction bases outside the gene matches: 7. The germline V gene has CDR1 KGHSH and CDR2 LQKENI. CDR3 coding DNA: TGTGCCAGCTCACCTGATCAGGGGGCGTTAGAGACCCAGTACTTC. Amino acid sequence: CASSPDQGALETQYF.